Following are 8 T cell receptor beta chains from one sample sequenced in a study of T cells after yellow fever vaccination. TCRdb analysed the 5' RACE reads with MiXCR anew, one entry per CDR3 protein. This table has about 370,000 distinct CDR3 sequences, approximately 10% appearing once. The sample here was PBMCs, taken on the day of the first yellow fever vaccination. The receptors were sampled from a man younger than 30 who received the YFV17D yellow fever vaccine.

This clonotype was recorded a few times. The chain combines TRBV7-2 with TRBJ1-2; 7 nucleotides align to TRBD1. Germline V gives CDR1 SGHTA, CDR2 FQGNSA. J gave up 8 bases and V 5 bases, and 23 bases lay outside the gene matches. This CDR3 has 18 residues. CDR3 DNA sequence: TGTGCCAGCAGCGTACGCCATCGGACAGGTTTTTCCCTCTGGGGCTACACCTTC. This gives the protein CASSVRHRTGFSLWGYTF.

In its sample, this clonotype was seen a few times. The J gene is TRBJ1-1, the V gene TRBV12-3 or TRBV12-4, with D possibly TRBD1 on 6 matching bases. CDR3 size: 15 residues. V was clipped by 6 bases and J by 0 bases, with 14 bases between them. The CDR3, as DNA: TGTGCCAGCAGAGAACAGGGAAGAATGAACACTGAAGCTTTCTTT. Translated: CASREQGRMNTEAFF.

This clonotype turned up a few times. V and J are TRBV27 and TRBJ1-1; D is unclear. The CDR3 is 13 residues long. Germline CDR1 MNHEY, CDR2 SMNVEV (reference sequence). The V and J ends lost 9 bases and 0 bases respectively, with 11 bases between them. CDR3 DNA: TGTGCCAGTCGGGATGATGTGAACACTGAAGCTTTCTTT. Its protein is CASRDDVNTEAFF.

In this sample, this clonotype turned up a few times. The V gene is TRBV27, the J gene TRBJ2-5; D may be TRBD2 (5 bases). With 5 bases removed from V and 5 bases from J, the gap between germline ends came to 15 bases. The CDR3 has 14 amino acids. From germline, CDR1 is MNHEY and CDR2 SMNVEV (reference sequence). CDR3 DNA: TGTGCCAGCAGTCGGGAAGGGAGAGGGGAGACCCAGTACTTC. It codes for CASSREGRGETQYF.

This clonotype was observed a few times. The rearrangement uses TRBV5-1 and TRBJ1-1; a possible D gene is TRBD1 (6 bases). The germline V gene has CDR1 SGHRS and CDR2 YFSETQ. V shed 3 bases and J shed 1 base, with 16 bases lying between them. The CDR3 contains 16 residues. The DNA of the CDR3 is TGCGCCAGCAGCTCGATGCCACTACAGGGGAACACTGAAGCTTTCTTT. Protein product: CASSSMPLQGNTEAFF.

V and J are TRBV4-1 and TRBJ2-7, with D possibly being TRBD1 or TRBD2 (5 bases each). Germline-derived CDR1 and CDR2 are MGHRA and YSYEKL. The ends were cut back, 0 bases at V and 6 bases at J, with 12 bases in the middle. There are 14 residues in the CDR3. CDR3 residues: CASSQDPGPGEQYF. The DNA for the CDR3 is TGCGCCAGCAGCCAAGATCCGGGACCGGGCGAGCAGTACTTC.

CDR3: CASSPRGAGVPDTQYF. In DNA form, the CDR3 reads TGTGCCAGCAGCCCTCGGGGCGCGGGGGTACCAGATACGCAGTATTTT. The rearrangement links TRBV7-8 to TRBJ2-3, with 7 bases that match TRBD2. Germline V gene data show CDR1 as SGHVS and CDR2 as FQNEAQ. V lost 5 bases to trimming and J lost 4 bases; unmatched junction nucleotides: 12. The CDR3 runs to 16 residues.

The CDR3 reads CASSSLGQGAVEQFF. DNA of the CDR3: TGTGCCAGCAGTTCCTTAGGACAGGGGGCTGTTGAGCAGTTCTTC. The chain has TRBV27 and TRBJ2-1; TRBD1 agrees at 11 bases. The junction had 8 bases not matched to a gene; V was cut back by 4 bases and J by 9 bases. The CDR3 loop spans 15 amino acids. Germline lookup yields CDR1 MNHEY and CDR2 SMNVEV (reference sequence).